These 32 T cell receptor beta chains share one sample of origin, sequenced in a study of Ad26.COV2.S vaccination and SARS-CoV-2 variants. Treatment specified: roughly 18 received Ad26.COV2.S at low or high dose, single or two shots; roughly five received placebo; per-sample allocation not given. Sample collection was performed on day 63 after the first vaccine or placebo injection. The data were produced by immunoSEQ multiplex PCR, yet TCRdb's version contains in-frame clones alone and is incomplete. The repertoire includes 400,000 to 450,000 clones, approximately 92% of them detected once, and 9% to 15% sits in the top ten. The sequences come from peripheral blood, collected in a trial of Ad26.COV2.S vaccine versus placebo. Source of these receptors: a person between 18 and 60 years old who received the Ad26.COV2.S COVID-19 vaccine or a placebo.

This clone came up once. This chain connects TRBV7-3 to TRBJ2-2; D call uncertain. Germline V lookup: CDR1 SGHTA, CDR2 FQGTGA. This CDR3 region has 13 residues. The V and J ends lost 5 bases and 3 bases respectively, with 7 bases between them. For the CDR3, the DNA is TGTGCCAGCAGCCCGTTCGACACCGGGGAGCTGTTTTTT. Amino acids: CASSPFDTGELFF.

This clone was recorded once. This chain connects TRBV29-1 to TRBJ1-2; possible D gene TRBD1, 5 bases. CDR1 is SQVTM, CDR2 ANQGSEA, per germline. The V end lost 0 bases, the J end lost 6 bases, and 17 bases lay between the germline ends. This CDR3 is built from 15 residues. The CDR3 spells CSVEDPATRVNGYTF. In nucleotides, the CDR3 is TGCAGCGTTGAAGATCCCGCCACCAGGGTCAATGGCTACACCTTC. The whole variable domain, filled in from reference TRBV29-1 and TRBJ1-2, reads SAVISQKPSRDICQRGTSLTIQCQVDSQVTMMFWYRQQPGQSLTLIATANQGSEATYESGFVIDKFPISRPNLTFSTLTVSNMSPEDSSIYLCSVEDPATRVNGYTFGSGTRLTVV.

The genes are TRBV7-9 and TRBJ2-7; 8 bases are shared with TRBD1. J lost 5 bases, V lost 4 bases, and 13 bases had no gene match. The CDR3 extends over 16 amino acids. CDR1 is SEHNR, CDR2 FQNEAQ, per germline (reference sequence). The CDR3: CASSSRPGQGGNEQYF. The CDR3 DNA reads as TGTGCCAGCAGCTCCCGTCCTGGACAGGGTGGCAACGAGCAGTACTTC.

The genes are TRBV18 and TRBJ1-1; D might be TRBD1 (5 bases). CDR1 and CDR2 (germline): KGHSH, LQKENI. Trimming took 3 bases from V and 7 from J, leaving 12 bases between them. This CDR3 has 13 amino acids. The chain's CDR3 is CASSPRDAVEAFF. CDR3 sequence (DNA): TGTGCCAGCTCACCCCGGGACGCCGTTGAAGCTTTCTTT.

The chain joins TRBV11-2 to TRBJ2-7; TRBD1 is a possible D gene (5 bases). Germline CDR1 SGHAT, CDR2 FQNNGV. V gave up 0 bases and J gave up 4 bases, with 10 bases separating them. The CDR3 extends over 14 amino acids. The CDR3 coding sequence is TGTGCCAGCAGCTTAGATTGGGGCCATTACGAGCAGTACTTC. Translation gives CASSLDWGHYEQYF.

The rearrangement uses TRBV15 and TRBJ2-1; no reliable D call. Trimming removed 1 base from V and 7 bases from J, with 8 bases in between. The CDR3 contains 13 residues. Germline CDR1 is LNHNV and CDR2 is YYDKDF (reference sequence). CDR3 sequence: CATSRVLLNEQFF. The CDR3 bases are TGTGCCACCAGCAGAGTTCTATTGAATGAGCAGTTCTTC.

The CDR3 is CSVGTHSYEQYF. DNA of the CDR3: TGCAGCGTTGGGACCCATAGCTACGAGCAGTACTTC. The chain has TRBV29-1 and TRBJ2-7; no clear D. CDR1 is SQVTM, CDR2 ANQGSEA, per germline. The CDR3 is made up of 12 amino acids. Trimming left V 4 bases short and J 3 bases short, with 10 bases between.

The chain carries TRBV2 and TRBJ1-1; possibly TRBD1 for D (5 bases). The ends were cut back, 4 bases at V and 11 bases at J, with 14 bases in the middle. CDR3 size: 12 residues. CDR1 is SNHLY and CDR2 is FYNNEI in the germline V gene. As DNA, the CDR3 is TGTGCCAGCAGTGGGGGACGGAGTGGGGCTTTCTTT. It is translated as CASSGGRSGAFF.

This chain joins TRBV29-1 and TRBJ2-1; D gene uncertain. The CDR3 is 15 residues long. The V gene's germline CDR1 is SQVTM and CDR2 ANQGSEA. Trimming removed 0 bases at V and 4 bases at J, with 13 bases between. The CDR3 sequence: CSVEEAQEDYNEQFF. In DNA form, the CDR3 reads TGCAGCGTTGAAGAGGCCCAGGAAGATTACAATGAGCAGTTCTTC.

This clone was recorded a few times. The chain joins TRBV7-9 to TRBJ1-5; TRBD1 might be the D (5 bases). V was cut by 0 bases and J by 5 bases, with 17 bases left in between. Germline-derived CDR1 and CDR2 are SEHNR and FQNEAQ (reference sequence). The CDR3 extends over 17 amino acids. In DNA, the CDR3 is TGTGCCAGCAGCTTAGCTTTGCAGGGAGTTTCTCATCAGCCCCAGCATTTT. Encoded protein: CASSLALQGVSHQPQHF.

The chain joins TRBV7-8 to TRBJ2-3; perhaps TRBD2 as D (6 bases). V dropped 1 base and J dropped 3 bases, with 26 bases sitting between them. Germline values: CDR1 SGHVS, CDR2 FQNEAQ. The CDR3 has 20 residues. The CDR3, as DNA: TGTGCCAGCAGCTTAGGTGGCAGCGGGTCAGGAGGCGGTGTGACAGATACGCAGTATTTT. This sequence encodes CASSLGGSGSGGGVTDTQYF.

CDR3 DNA: TGTGCCAGCACCGGTGGGGGGGTGTCCTACGAGCAGTACTTC. It encodes CASTGGGVSYEQYF. This chain joins TRBV25-1 and TRBJ2-7; 7 positions match TRBD2. After removal of 7 bases from V and 1 base from J, the junction contained 7 bases not matched to a gene. The CDR3 consists of 14 residues. CDR1 is MGHDK, CDR2 SYGVNS, per germline.

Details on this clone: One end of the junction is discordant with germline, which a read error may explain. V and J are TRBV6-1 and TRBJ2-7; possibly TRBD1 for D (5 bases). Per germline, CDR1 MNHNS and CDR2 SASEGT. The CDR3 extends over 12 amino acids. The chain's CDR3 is CASSDLRRQYGF. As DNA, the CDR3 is TGTGCCAGCAGTGATTTACGCCGACAGTACGGCTTC.

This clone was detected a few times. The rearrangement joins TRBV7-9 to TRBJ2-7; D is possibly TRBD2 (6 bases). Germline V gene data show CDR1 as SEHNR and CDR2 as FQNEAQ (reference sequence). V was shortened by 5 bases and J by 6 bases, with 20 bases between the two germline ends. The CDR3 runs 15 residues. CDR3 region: CASSPGAGQKGEQYF. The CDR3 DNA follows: TGTGCCAGCAGCCCCGGGGCGGGGCAAAAAGGCGAGCAGTACTTC.

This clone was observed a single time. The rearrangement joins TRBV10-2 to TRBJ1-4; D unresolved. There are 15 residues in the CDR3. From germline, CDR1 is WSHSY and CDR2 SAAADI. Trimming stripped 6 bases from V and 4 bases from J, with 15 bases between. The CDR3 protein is CASSPRSSGNEKLFF. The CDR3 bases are TGCGCCAGCAGCCCGAGGTCGAGCGGTAATGAAAAACTGTTTTTT.

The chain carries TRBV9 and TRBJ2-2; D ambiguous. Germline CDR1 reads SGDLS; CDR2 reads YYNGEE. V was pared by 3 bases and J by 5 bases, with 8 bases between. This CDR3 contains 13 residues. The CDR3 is CASSAIHTGELFF. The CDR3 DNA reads TGTGCCAGCAGCGCCATTCATACCGGGGAGCTGTTTTTT.

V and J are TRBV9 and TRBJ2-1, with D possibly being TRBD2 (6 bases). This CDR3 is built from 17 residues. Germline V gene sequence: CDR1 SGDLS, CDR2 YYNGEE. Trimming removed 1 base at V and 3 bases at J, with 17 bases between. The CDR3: CASSVTPGGTYYNEQFF. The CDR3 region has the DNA TGTGCCAGCAGCGTAACACCCGGCGGGACCTACTACAATGAGCAGTTCTTC.

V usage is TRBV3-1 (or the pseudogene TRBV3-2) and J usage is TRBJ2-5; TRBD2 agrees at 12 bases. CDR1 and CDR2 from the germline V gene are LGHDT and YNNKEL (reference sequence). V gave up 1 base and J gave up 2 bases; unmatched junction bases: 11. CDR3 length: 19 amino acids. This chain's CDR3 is CASSQGLAGGPLAQETQYF. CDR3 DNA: TGTGCCAGCAGCCAAGGTCTAGCGGGAGGGCCCCTGGCGCAAGAGACCCAGTACTTC.

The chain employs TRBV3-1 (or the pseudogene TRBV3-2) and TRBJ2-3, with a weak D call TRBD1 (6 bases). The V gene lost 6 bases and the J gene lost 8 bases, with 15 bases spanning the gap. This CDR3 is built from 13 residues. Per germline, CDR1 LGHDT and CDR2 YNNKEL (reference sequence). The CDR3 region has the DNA TGTGCCAGCAGTCAGAGGGGGTCAGGTACGCAGTATTTT. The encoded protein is CASSQRGSGTQYF.

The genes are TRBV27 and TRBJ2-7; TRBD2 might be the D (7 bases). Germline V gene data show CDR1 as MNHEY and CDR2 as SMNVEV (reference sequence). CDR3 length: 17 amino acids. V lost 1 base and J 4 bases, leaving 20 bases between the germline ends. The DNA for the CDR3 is TGTGCCAGCAGTTTATGGGGGGGGGCAGGGACGTGGTACGAGCAGTACTTC. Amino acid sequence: CASSLWGGAGTWYEQYF.

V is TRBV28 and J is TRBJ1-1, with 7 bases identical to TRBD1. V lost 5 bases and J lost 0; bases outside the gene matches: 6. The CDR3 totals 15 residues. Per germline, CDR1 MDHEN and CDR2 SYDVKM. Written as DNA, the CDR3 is TGTGCCAGCAGTGGCTGGGGACAGATGAACACTGAAGCTTTCTTT. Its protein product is CASSGWGQMNTEAFF.

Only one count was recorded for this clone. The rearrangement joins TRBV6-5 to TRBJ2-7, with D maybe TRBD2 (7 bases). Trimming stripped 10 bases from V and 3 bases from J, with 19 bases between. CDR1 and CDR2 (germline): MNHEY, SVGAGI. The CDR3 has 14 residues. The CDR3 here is CATSSGEGHYEQYF. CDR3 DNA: TGTGCCACTTCATCAGGGGAGGGTCACTACGAGCAGTACTTC.

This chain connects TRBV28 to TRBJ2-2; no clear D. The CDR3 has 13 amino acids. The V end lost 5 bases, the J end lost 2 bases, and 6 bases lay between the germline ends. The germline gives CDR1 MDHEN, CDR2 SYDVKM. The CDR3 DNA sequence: TGTGCCAGCAGTCTTAGAAACACCGGGGAGCTGTTTTTT. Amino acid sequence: CASSLRNTGELFF.

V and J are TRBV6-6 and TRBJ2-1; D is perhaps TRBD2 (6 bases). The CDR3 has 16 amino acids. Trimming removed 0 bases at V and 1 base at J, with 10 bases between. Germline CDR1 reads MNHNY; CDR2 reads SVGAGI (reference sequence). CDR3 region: CASSYSSGESYNEQFF. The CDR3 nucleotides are TGTGCCAGCAGTTACTCGTCGGGAGAGTCCTACAATGAGCAGTTCTTC.

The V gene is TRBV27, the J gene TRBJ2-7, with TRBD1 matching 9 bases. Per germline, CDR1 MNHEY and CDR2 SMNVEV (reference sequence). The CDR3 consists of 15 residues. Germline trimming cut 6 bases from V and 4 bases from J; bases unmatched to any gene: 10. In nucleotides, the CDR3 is TGTGCCAGCAGCACAGGGGGCGCGAACTCTTACGAGCAGTACTTC. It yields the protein CASSTGGANSYEQYF.

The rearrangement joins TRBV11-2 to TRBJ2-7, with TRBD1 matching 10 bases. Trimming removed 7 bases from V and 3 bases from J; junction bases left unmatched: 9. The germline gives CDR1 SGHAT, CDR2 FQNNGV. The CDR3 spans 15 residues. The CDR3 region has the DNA TGTGCCAGCACAACCTTCGGGACAGGGGTCTACGAGCAGTACTTC. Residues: CASTTFGTGVYEQYF.

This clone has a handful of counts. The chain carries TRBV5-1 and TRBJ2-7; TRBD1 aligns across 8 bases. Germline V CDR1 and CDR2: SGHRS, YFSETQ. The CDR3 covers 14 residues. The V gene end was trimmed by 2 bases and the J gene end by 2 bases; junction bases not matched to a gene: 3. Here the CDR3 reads CASSFGQGPYEQYF. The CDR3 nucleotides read TGCGCCAGCAGCTTCGGACAGGGTCCCTACGAGCAGTACTTC.

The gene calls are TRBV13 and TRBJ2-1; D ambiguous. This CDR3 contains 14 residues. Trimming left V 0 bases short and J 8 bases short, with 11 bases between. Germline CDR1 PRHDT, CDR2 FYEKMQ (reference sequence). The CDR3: CASSLGQVRDEQFF. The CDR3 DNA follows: TGTGCCAGCAGCTTAGGGCAGGTTCGGGATGAGCAGTTCTTC.

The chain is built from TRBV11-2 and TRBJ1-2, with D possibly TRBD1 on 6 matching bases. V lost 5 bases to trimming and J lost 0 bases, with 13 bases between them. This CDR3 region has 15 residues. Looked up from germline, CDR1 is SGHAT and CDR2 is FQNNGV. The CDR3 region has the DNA TGTGCCAGCAGCCTAGCGGGACAACCTAACTATGGCTACACCTTC. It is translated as CASSLAGQPNYGYTF.

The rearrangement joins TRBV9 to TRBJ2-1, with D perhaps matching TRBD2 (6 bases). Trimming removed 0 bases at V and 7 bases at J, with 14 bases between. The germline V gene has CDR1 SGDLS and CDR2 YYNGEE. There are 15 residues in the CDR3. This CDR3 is CASSVAQGRGNEQFF. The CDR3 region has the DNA TGTGCCAGCAGCGTAGCTCAAGGGCGGGGAAATGAGCAGTTCTTC.

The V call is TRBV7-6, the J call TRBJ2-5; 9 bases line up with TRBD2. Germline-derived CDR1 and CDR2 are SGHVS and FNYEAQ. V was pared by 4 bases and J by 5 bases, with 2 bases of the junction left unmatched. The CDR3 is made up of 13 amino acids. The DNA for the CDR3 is TGTGCCAGCAGCTCAGCGGGAGGCGAGACCCAGTACTTC. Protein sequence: CASSSAGGETQYF.

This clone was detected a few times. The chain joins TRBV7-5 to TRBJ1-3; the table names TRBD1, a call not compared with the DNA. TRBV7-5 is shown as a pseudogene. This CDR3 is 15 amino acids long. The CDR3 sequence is CARSYGPKSGNTIYF. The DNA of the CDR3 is TGTGCCAGAAGCTATGGGCCAAAGTCTGGAAACACCATATATTTT.